This T cell receptor (beta chain) comes out of a study of control samples from healthy donors and cancer patients. Only in-frame clones appear in the TCRdb table, and some are missing; sequencing was by immunoSEQ multiplex PCR. The data show fewer than 50,000 clones, with around nine tenths seen just once and roughly 0.8% held by the top ten. The CDR3 covers 16 residues. CDR1 is LGHNA and CDR2 is YSLEER in the germline V gene. Trimming removed 3 bases at V and 0 bases at J, with 12 bases between. The genes are TRBV4-3 and TRBJ1-3, with TRBD1 as a possible D gene (5 bases). The sample taken for sequencing was PBMCs. The receptor's source is a man in his thirties or forties with colorectal cancer. The DNA of the CDR3 is TGCGCCAGCAGCCAGGCCTGGGGGGTCTCTGGAAACACCATATATTTT. It codes for CASSQAWGVSGNTIYF.